The 32 T cell receptor beta chains below all came from one sample that was sequenced in a study of T cell repertoires in cytomegalovirus infection. No antigen has been identified for these receptors. TCRdb re-analysed the reads in MiXCR, keeping a single row per CDR3 protein. The profile covers about 60,000 distinct CDR3 sequences, with roughly 21% appearing a single time and 65% to 85% taken by the ten largest. The sequencing used CD8+ T cells from cultured PBMCs, collected from culture after CMV antigen stimulation. The receptors derive from a human donor in good health (CMV status not recorded). Some clones in this sample may be carry-over from other donors' samples.

This clonotype was counted a few times. This chain joins TRBV19 and TRBJ2-5; maybe TRBD1 (5 bases). CDR1 and CDR2 from the germline V gene are LNHDA and SQIVND (reference sequence). CDR3 size: 14 residues. Deletions cut 4 bases from V and 0 bases from J, with 9 bases between. The CDR3 loop reads CASSTRQYQETQYF. The CDR3 DNA reads as TGTGCCAGTAGTACTCGACAGTACCAAGAGACCCAGTACTTC.

The chain is built from TRBV12-3 or TRBV12-4 and TRBJ2-2, with D possibly being TRBD2 (5 bases). The V gene lost 3 bases and the J gene lost 5 bases, with 25 bases spanning the gap. This CDR3 spans 19 amino acids. CDR3: CASSFVLLPVSSGTGELFF. The CDR3, as DNA: TGTGCCAGCAGTTTCGTCCTACTGCCAGTCTCCTCGGGGACCGGGGAGCTGTTTTTT.

This clonotype appeared a few times. The chain has TRBV4-2 and TRBJ2-3; 12 bases align to TRBD2. V lost 5 bases to trimming and J lost 2 bases; unmatched junction nucleotides: 8. Germline V lookup: CDR1 LGHNA, CDR2 YNFKEQ. This CDR3 region has 17 residues. The CDR3 sequence is CASSSRTSGVFTDTQYF. CDR3 nucleotide sequence: TGTGCCAGCAGCTCCCGGACTAGCGGGGTGTTCACAGATACGCAGTATTTT.

This clonotype showed up just a few times. V is TRBV12-3 or TRBV12-4 and J is TRBJ2-7; D call uncertain. The V gene lost 3 bases and the J gene lost 5 bases, with 5 bases spanning the gap. There are 11 residues in the CDR3. The DNA for the CDR3 is TGTGCCAGCAGTTTTATCCACGAGCAGTACTTC. Encoded protein: CASSFIHEQYF.

This clonotype was observed at least ten times. The chain couples TRBV6-2 or TRBV6-3 to TRBJ2-7, with unresolved D. The germline V and J ends were trimmed by 7 bases and 3 bases, with 16 bases remaining between them. Germline-derived CDR1 and CDR2 are MNHEY and SVGEGT. The CDR3 contains 14 residues. CDR3 loop: CASTSPGQLYEQYF. CDR3 sequence (DNA): TGTGCCAGCACCTCCCCCGGGCAGCTCTACGAGCAGTACTTC.

This clonotype was seen more than once but under ten times. The V and J genes are TRBV12-3 or TRBV12-4 and TRBJ2-1, with D possibly matching TRBD1 (5 bases). The CDR3 spans 11 residues. Trimming stripped 3 bases from V and 10 bases from J, with 7 bases between. CDR3: CASSFPGEQFF. CDR3 bases: TGTGCCAGCAGTTTCCCAGGGGAGCAGTTCTTC.

The chain recombines TRBV20-1 with TRBJ2-1; possible D gene TRBD1, 6 bases. V was cut by 1 base and J by 4 bases, with 17 bases left in between. The CDR3 loop spans 16 amino acids. CDR1 and CDR2 (germline): DFQATT, SNEGSKA (reference sequence). The CDR3 bases are TGCAGTGCTAGAGCGTTTGGGGGCGCGGGTTACAATGAGCAGTTCTTC. Encoded protein: CSARAFGGAGYNEQFF.

This clonotype has a handful of counts. The chain employs TRBV4-1 and TRBJ2-7, with D hard to call. The CDR3 is made up of 14 amino acids. Trimming took off 4 bases at V and 5 bases at J, with 15 bases between the two ends. Germline assignment: CDR1 MGHRA and CDR2 YSYEKL. CDR3: CASSPGPLKNEQYF. Written as DNA, the CDR3 is TGCGCCAGCAGCCCCGGACCTTTGAAGAACGAGCAGTACTTC.

About this clonotype itself: At one end the junction does not follow the germline gene, possibly because of a read error. The V gene is TRBV7-2, the J gene TRBJ2-1; maybe TRBD2 (6 bases). CDR1 is SGHTA, CDR2 FQGNSA, per germline. This CDR3 has 13 residues. The DNA for the CDR3 is TGTGCCAGCAGCTTGGCGGGGTACAATGAGCAGCTCTTC. This encodes CASSLAGYNEQLF.

The rearrangement joins TRBV7-9 to TRBJ2-7; D unclear. The V and J ends lost 2 bases and 5 bases respectively, with 19 bases between them. This CDR3 is 16 amino acids long. CDR1 and CDR2 (germline): SEHNR, FQNEAQ (reference sequence). CDR3 sequence: CASSLIGVGSSNEQYF. The CDR3 DNA sequence: TGTGCCAGCAGCTTAATTGGCGTTGGTAGCTCAAACGAGCAGTACTTC.

This clonotype has just a few counts. This rearrangement joins TRBV7-8 to TRBJ1-5; D call uncertain. The CDR3 runs to 16 residues. The ends were cut back, 3 bases at V and 3 bases at J, with 15 bases in the middle. CDR1 is SGHVS and CDR2 is FQNEAQ in the germline V gene. The CDR3 region is CASSFGRKGFNQPQHF. The CDR3 nucleotides are TGTGCCAGCAGCTTCGGTCGAAAGGGCTTCAATCAGCCCCAGCATTTT.

This clonotype was observed at least ten times. The chain links TRBV7-2 to TRBJ2-3; TRBD2 aligns across 10 bases. The CDR3 covers 16 residues. The V gene's germline CDR1 is SGHTA and CDR2 FQGNSA. J lost 3 bases, V lost 5 bases, and 8 bases had no gene match. Here the CDR3 DNA reads TGTGCCAGCAGCGTTTTAGCGGGGGGATCGACAGATACGCAGTATTTT. This codes for CASSVLAGGSTDTQYF.

This clonotype was observed a handful of times. This sequence joins TRBV7-2 and TRBJ1-2; D gene uncertain. The CDR3 spans 15 residues. Trimming removed 6 bases from V and 10 bases from J, with 24 bases in between. The V gene's germline CDR1 is SGHTA and CDR2 FQGNSA. In nucleotides, the CDR3 is TGTGCCAGCAGGGGCGATAGGGAGCACAGAGAATACTACACCTTC. It encodes CASRGDREHREYYTF.

J is TRBJ1-1 and V is TRBV4-1; 8 bases align to TRBD1. CDR1 is MGHRA, CDR2 YSYEKL, per germline. The V gene end was trimmed by 3 bases and the J gene end by 2 bases; junction bases not matched to a gene: 23. The length of the CDR3 is 21 residues. In DNA form, the CDR3 reads TGCGCCAGCAGCCAGGATACTGGACAGGGTTTCTTTTTAGGACGAAACACTGAAGCTTTCTTT. Its protein product is CASSQDTGQGFFLGRNTEAFF.

This clonotype occurred once. This chain links TRBV7-8 with TRBJ2-3; 11 nucleotides line up with TRBD2. The germline gives CDR1 SGHVS, CDR2 FQNEAQ. There are 14 residues in the CDR3. Trimming at V came to 5 bases and at J to 4 bases, leaving 2 bases not matched to a gene. The CDR3 reads CASSRLAGSDTQYF. The CDR3 DNA sequence: TGTGCCAGCAGCCGACTAGCGGGGTCAGATACGCAGTATTTT.

In its sample, this clonotype was seen a few times. The V gene is TRBV9, the J gene TRBJ1-5, with 9 bases lining up with TRBD1. Germline CDR1 SGDLS, CDR2 YYNGEE. Losses at the gene ends were 0 bases for V and 5 bases for J; bases not matched to a gene: 0. The CDR3 is made up of 14 amino acids. The CDR3 is CASSVGTGDQPQHF. In nucleotides, the CDR3 is TGTGCCAGCAGCGTAGGGACAGGGGATCAGCCCCAGCATTTT.

This chain connects TRBV7-2 to TRBJ2-5; D might be TRBD2 (6 bases). The CDR3 contains 15 residues. Trimming shortened V by 0 bases and J by 5 bases, and 13 bases separated the two germline ends. The germline CDR1 and CDR2 sequences are SGHTA and FQGNSA. The CDR3 reads CASSLALRGRETQYF. As DNA, the CDR3 is TGTGCCAGCAGCTTAGCGCTCCGAGGGAGGGAGACCCAGTACTTC.

This clonotype showed up just a few times. DNA of the CDR3: TGTGCCATCAGTGAGTCGGGGTCTAGCGAGCAGTACTTC. It specifies CAISESGSSEQYF. The genes are TRBV10-3 and TRBJ2-7; no firm D call. V lost 0 bases and J lost 6, with 9 bases in between. This CDR3 has 13 residues. Germline CDR1 ENHRY, CDR2 SYGVKD.

This clonotype was detected many times. The V call is TRBV7-9, the J call TRBJ2-7; 11 nucleotides align to TRBD2. J gave up 6 bases and V 2 bases, and 6 bases lay outside the gene matches. The CDR3 has 15 amino acids. Germline lookup yields CDR1 SEHNR and CDR2 FQNEAQ (reference sequence). The CDR3 protein is CASSLPLAGVSEQYF. In DNA, the CDR3 is TGTGCCAGCAGCTTACCACTAGCGGGGGTTAGCGAGCAGTACTTC.

The genes are TRBV4-3 and TRBJ2-3, with D possibly being TRBD1 (6 bases). The CDR3 spans 16 residues. Trimming stripped 4 bases from V and 4 bases from J, with 18 bases between. Germline V gene sequence: CDR1 LGHNA, CDR2 YSLEER. The CDR3 spells CASSLLDTGNADTQYF. The CDR3 coding sequence is TGCGCCAGCAGCCTTCTGGACACAGGGAACGCAGATACGCAGTATTTT.

The sample holds a few counts of this clonotype. This sequence joins TRBV6-5 and TRBJ2-1; the D gene is possibly TRBD2 (7 bases). The CDR3 contains 15 residues. V gave up 0 bases and J gave up 7 bases, with 13 bases separating them. From germline, CDR1 is MNHEY and CDR2 SVGAGI. The CDR3 here is CASSYSRAGANEQFF. CDR3 sequence (DNA): TGTGCCAGCAGTTACTCGAGGGCGGGGGCGAATGAGCAGTTCTTC.

The V call is TRBV12-3 or TRBV12-4, the J call TRBJ1-2; 9 nucleotides line up with TRBD1. CDR3 length: 15 residues. V trimming: 8 bases; J trimming: 12 bases; junction bases outside the gene matches: 19. CDR3 nucleotides: TGTGCCAGCCTGGGACAGGGAGAGCGGGGGTTAGGCGACACCTTC. Protein product: CASLGQGERGLGDTF.

This clonotype was recorded a few times. The chain employs TRBV7-6 and TRBJ2-7; D is undetermined. Germline loops: CDR1 SGHVS, CDR2 FNYEAQ. The V end lost 3 bases, the J end lost 7 bases, and 13 bases lay between the germline ends. This CDR3 is 13 amino acids long. The CDR3: CASSFPPLGEQYV. The CDR3 DNA follows: TGTGCCAGCAGCTTTCCCCCCCTGGGAGAGCAGTACGTC.

This clonotype has a handful of counts. The J gene is TRBJ2-1, the V gene TRBV29-1; D call uncertain. The V end was cut by 5 bases, the J end by 10 bases, with 21 bases between. This CDR3 spans 14 amino acids. The V gene's germline CDR1 is SQVTM and CDR2 ANQGSEA. The CDR3 is CSVSVERLAHEQFF. CDR3 nucleotides: TGCAGCGTTTCTGTTGAACGGCTGGCGCACGAGCAGTTCTTC.

The V and J genes are TRBV27 and TRBJ1-1; D not certain. Germline values: CDR1 MNHEY, CDR2 SMNVEV (reference sequence). The CDR3 loop spans 13 amino acids. Trimming cost V 2 bases and J 1 base, with 5 bases left between them. The CDR3 sequence is CASSLIRNTEAFF. CDR3 sequence (DNA): TGTGCCAGCAGTTTAATCCGGAACACTGAAGCTTTCTTT.

There are many counts of this clonotype. The chain joins TRBV6-2 or TRBV6-3 to TRBJ2-1, with a tentative D call TRBD1 (6 bases). The V gene lost 6 bases and the J gene lost 0 bases, with 15 bases spanning the gap. The CDR3 is 16 residues long. CDR1 MNHEY and CDR2 SVGEGT come from the germline V gene. CDR3 coding DNA: TGTGCCAGCAGCCGCCCCTTGGACAGCTCCTACAATGAGCAGTTCTTC. Translation gives CASSRPLDSSYNEQFF.

The CDR3 region has the DNA TGTGCCACCAGCAGAGATCGAGGGTTTAACACCGGGGAGCTGTTTTTT. Translated: CATSRDRGFNTGELFF. The chain is built from TRBV15 and TRBJ2-2, with D possibly being TRBD2 (5 bases). The CDR3 runs 16 residues. Trimming left V 0 bases short and J 2 bases short, with 10 bases between. The V gene's germline CDR1 is LNHNV and CDR2 YYDKDF (reference sequence).

The genes are TRBV4-3 and TRBJ1-3; no clear D gene. This CDR3 comprises 15 residues. Trimming took 0 bases from V and 3 from J, leaving 9 bases between them. Germline assignment: CDR1 LGHNA and CDR2 YSLEER. This CDR3 reads CASSQDGGSGNTIYF. The CDR3 DNA reads as TGCGCCAGCAGCCAAGATGGAGGGAGTGGAAACACCATATATTTT.

The sample holds a few counts of this clonotype. The chain has TRBV7-2 and TRBJ2-3; TRBD2 agrees at 9 bases. CDR3 size: 16 residues. V lost 5 bases, J lost 3 bases, and 9 bases stayed unmatched. Germline loops: CDR1 SGHTA, CDR2 FQGNSA. The CDR3 nucleotides are TGTGCCAGCAGCCGAGAACTAGCGGGTAGTACAGATACGCAGTATTTT. Translation: CASSRELAGSTDTQYF.

This clonotype is labeled medium-sized. Written as DNA, the CDR3 is TGTGCCAGCAGCTTAATCGGGACAGCAAACGGCAATCAGCCCCAGCATTTT. This encodes CASSLIGTANGNQPQHF. The V and J genes are TRBV7-8 and TRBJ1-5; 7 nucleotides line up with TRBD1. The CDR3 is 17 amino acids. V lost 2 bases, J lost 2 bases, and 9 bases stayed unmatched. Germline V CDR1 and CDR2: SGHVS, FQNEAQ.

This clonotype was observed a few times. The chain uses TRBV6-1 and TRBJ1-1; no firm D call. The germline V and J ends were trimmed by 6 bases and 5 bases, with 19 bases remaining between them. The V gene's germline CDR1 is MNHNS and CDR2 SASEGT. The CDR3 consists of 15 residues. CDR3 in DNA: TGTGCCAGCAGGCGGTATGAATCCCTAATTACTGAAGCTTTCTTT. It encodes CASRRYESLITEAFF.

This chain uses TRBV6-2 or TRBV6-3 with TRBJ2-1; 9 positions match TRBD2. Germline V gene lookup returns CDR1 MNHEY and CDR2 SVGEGT. V trimming: 7 bases; J trimming: 0 bases; junction bases outside the gene matches: 25. The CDR3 totals 22 residues. The CDR3 spells CASIPSRLAGTSNFSSYNEQFF. For the CDR3, the DNA is TGTGCCAGCATCCCGAGCAGGCTAGCGGGGACCTCTAACTTCAGCTCCTACAATGAGCAGTTCTTC.